One and the same sample provided the 7 T cell receptor beta chains below, sequenced in a study of T cell responses to AZD1222 COVID-19 vaccine. The repertoire was sequenced with immunoSEQ multiplex PCR; TCRdb's copy has only in-frame clones and lacks some. The table lists 80,000 or so clones, more than 90% of them singletons. The sample here was peripheral blood, taken 28 days after the second AZD1222 dose. The receptors come from an adult who received the AZD1222 COVID-19 vaccine.

The gene calls are TRBV19 and TRBJ2-5; D may be TRBD2 (5 bases). V was trimmed by 5 bases and J by 5 bases, leaving 6 bases between them. Germline CDR1 reads LNHDA; CDR2 reads SQIVND (reference sequence). The CDR3 is 11 residues long. The DNA for the CDR3 is TGTGCCAGTAGTCGCGGGGAGACCCAGTACTTC. This encodes CASSRGETQYF.

V usage is TRBV15 and J usage is TRBJ2-7, with D possibly TRBD1 on 6 matching bases. Germline loops: CDR1 LNHNV, CDR2 YYDKDF (reference sequence). CDR3 length: 14 amino acids. V lost 5 bases to trimming and J lost 3 bases, with 14 bases between them. Here the CDR3 reads CATSAGTPNYEQYF. CDR3 DNA sequence: TGTGCCACCAGCGCCGGGACACCAAACTACGAGCAGTACTTC.

The V gene is TRBV11-3, the J gene TRBJ2-2, with TRBD2 identical over 8 bases. The CDR3 runs to 15 residues. Germline lookup yields CDR1 SGHNT and CDR2 YENEEA. V shed 1 base, J shed 8 bases, and the junction held 6 bases outside the gene matches. CDR3 residues: CASSLGAGASGELFF. The CDR3 DNA follows: TGTGCCAGCAGCTTAGGAGCGGGAGCGTCTGGGGAGCTGTTTTTT.

The V gene is TRBV4-3, the J gene TRBJ2-7; D remains unclear. The germline V gene encodes CDR1 LGHNA and CDR2 YSLEER. The CDR3 has 13 residues. Trimming pared 2 bases from V and 4 bases from J, leaving 9 bases between. The CDR3 DNA follows: TGCGCCAGCAGCCAATCCACACGATACGAGCAGTACTTC. Protein: CASSQSTRYEQYF.

This clone showed up just once. This chain links TRBV6-5 with TRBJ1-1; D possibly corresponds to TRBD1 (6 bases). The CDR3 spans 15 residues. V gave up 11 bases and J gave up 1 base, with 20 bases separating them. CDR1 is MNHEY and CDR2 is SVGAGI in the germline V gene. The CDR3, as DNA: TGTGCCGTCATACCCCGGGACAAGGGGAACACTGAAGCTTTCTTT. Amino acid sequence: CAVIPRDKGNTEAFF.

The chain links TRBV5-6 to TRBJ2-2; 8 bases align to TRBD1. Germline V gene sequence: CDR1 SGHDT, CDR2 YYEEEE. The ends lost 4 bases at V and 5 bases at J; junction bases unmatched: 7. This CDR3 has 15 residues. CDR3 sequence reads: CASSLGQVMTGELFF. DNA of the CDR3: TGTGCCAGCAGCCTGGGACAGGTCATGACCGGGGAGCTGTTTTTT.

The chain recombines TRBV7-2 with TRBJ1-1; D unresolved. This CDR3 spans 14 amino acids. Germline CDR1 and CDR2: SGHTA and FQGNSA. V gave up 0 bases and J gave up 1 base, with 6 bases separating them. This chain's CDR3 is CASSLAPGNTEAFF. As DNA, the CDR3 is TGTGCCAGCAGCTTAGCGCCCGGGAACACTGAAGCTTTCTTT.